These T cell receptor beta chains were read from a single sample in a study of blood T cell repertoires in COVID-19. Sequenced by immunoSEQ multiplex PCR; TCRdb stores in-frame clones only, minus some. The profile shows about 300,000 clones, under 90% of them singletons. What was sequenced was PBMCs or T cells enriched from blood (not recorded which). These receptors were obtained from a man aged 25-45 years who had recovered from COVID-19. Each CDR3 is given with its conserved first and last residue. The D gene is left open where the match is weak. Clone size is given for some rows only: seen once, a few or many times, or a class if the clone is expanded.

TRBD1,TRBV19,-,TRBJ1-1,CASSGTGGRYTEAFF,TGTGCCAGTAGTGGGACAGGGGGCAGGTACACTGAAGCTTTCTTT
TRBD1,TRBV27,-,TRBJ2-2,CASSPSTGAGELFF,TGTGCCAGCAGTCCCTCGACAGGGGCCGGGGAGCTGTTTTTT
-,TRBV5-1,once,TRBJ2-5,CASSLLVEQTQYF,TGCGCCAGCAGCTTGTTGGTGGAGCAGACCCAGTACTTC
TRBD2,TRBV7-7,-,TRBJ2-1,CASSLGGLAGGHQFF,TGTGCTAGCAGCTTAGGAGGACTAGCGGGAGGGCACCAGTTCTTC
TRBD1,TRBV10-3,-,TRBJ2-7,CAISGGTGPYEQYF,TGTGCCATCAGTGGAGGGACAGGGCCCTACGAGCAGTACTTC
TRBD2,TRBV6-5,-,TRBJ2-7,CASSYLTSGRSEQYF,TGTGCCAGCAGTTACTTAACTAGCGGGAGAAGCGAGCAGTACTTC
-,TRBV12-5,-,TRBJ1-5,CASGTGNQPQHF,TGTGCTAGTGGTACGGGGAATCAGCCCCAGCATTTT
-,TRBV3-1/TRBV3-2,-,TRBJ2-7,CASSQGAQTYEQYF,TGTGCCAGCAGCCAAGGGGCGCAGACCTACGAGCAGTACTTC
-,TRBV7-2,-,TRBJ2-1,CASSLALLAYHEQFF,TGTGCCAGCAGCTTAGCGTTGCTAGCGTACCATGAGCAGTTCTTC
-,TRBV28,-,TRBJ1-2,CASSLVTNYGYTF,TGTGCCAGCAGTTTAGTCACTAACTATGGCTACACCTTC
TRBD1,TRBV4-1,-,TRBJ1-2,CASSPRTGRGYTF,TGCGCCAGCAGCCCTCGGACAGGGAGAGGCTACACCTTC
-,TRBV4-1,-,TRBJ1-5,CASSSPERGNQPQHF,TGCGCCAGCAGCTCCCCGGAACGGGGCAATCAGCCCCAGCATTTT
TRBD1,TRBV18,-,TRBJ1-6,CASSPDRAGSPLHF,TGTGCCAGCTCACCTGACAGGGCGGGTTCACCCCTCCACTTT
-,TRBV6-5,-,TRBJ1-2,CASSYQGVNYGYTF,TGTGCCAGCAGTTACCAGGGCGTTAACTATGGCTACACCTTC
TRBD1,TRBV7-8,-,TRBJ2-7,CASSLGDRGGEQYF,TGTGCCAGCAGCTTAGGCGACAGGGGGGGAGAGCAGTACTTC
-,TRBV3-1/TRBV3-2,-,TRBJ1-2,CASSQDTWTAVDYGYTF,TGTGCCAGCAGCCAGGATACATGGACAGCGGTCGACTATGGCTACACCTTC
TRBD2,TRBV3-1/TRBV3-2,-,TRBJ2-2,CARWTSGFTGELFF,TGTGCCAGGTGGACTAGCGGGTTCACCGGGGAGCTGTTTTTT
TRBD1,TRBV20-1,-,TRBJ1-1,CSANRGTEAFF,TGCAGTGCAAACAGGGGCACTGAAGCTTTCTTT
TRBD1,TRBV18,once,TRBJ1-5,CASSPPGQGSQPQHF,TGTGCCAGCTCACCACCGGGACAGGGTAGCCAGCCCCAGCATTTT
-,TRBV7-2,-,TRBJ1-2,CASSLATGINYGYTF,TGTGCCAGCAGCCTGGCCACAGGGATTAACTATGGCTACACCTTC
TRBD1,TRBV7-9,-,TRBJ2-2,CAGGQAYNTGELFF,TGTGCCGGGGGACAGGCCTATAACACCGGGGAGCTGTTTTTT
TRBD2,TRBV18,-,TRBJ2-3,CASSTLAGVTDTQYF,TGTGCCAGCTCAACACTAGCGGGAGTGACAGATACGCAGTATTTT
-,TRBV27,-,TRBJ1-2,CATSQANYGYTF,TGTGCCACCTCCCAGGCTAACTATGGCTACACCTTC
-,TRBV28,-,TRBJ1-1,CASRGGGRGAFF,TGTGCCAGCAGGGGCGGCGGGCGAGGAGCTTTCTTT
TRBD1,TRBV4-1,-,TRBJ1-5,CASSQVGQVNQPQHF,TGCGCCAGCAGCCAAGTAGGACAGGTCAATCAGCCCCAGCATTTT
-,TRBV7-6,-,TRBJ1-2,CASSLRPLQSYGYTF,TGTGCCAGCAGCTTACGCCCCTTGCAGTCCTATGGCTACACCTTC
-,TRBV3-1/TRBV3-2,few,TRBJ2-3,CASSRQHATDTQYF,TGTGCCAGCAGCCGGCAACATGCCACAGATACGCAGTATTTT
TRBD1,TRBV27,-,TRBJ1-1,CASSLRGLVNTEAFF,TGTGCCAGCAGTCTCAGGGGGCTGGTGAACACTGAAGCTTTCTTT
TRBD1,TRBV7-9,-,TRBJ2-7,CASSHGQGYYEQYF,TGTGCCAGCAGCCACGGACAGGGCTACTACGAGCAGTACTTC
-,TRBV7-9,-,TRBJ2-3,CASSSASASTDTQYF,TGTGCCAGCAGCTCGGCTAGCGCGAGCACAGATACGCAGTATTTT
-,TRBV7-9,-,TRBJ2-7,CASSLTSEQYF,TGTGCCAGCAGCTTGACTAGCGAGCAGTACTTC
TRBD2,TRBV7-2,-,TRBJ2-7,CASSPLLATDEQYF,TGTGCCAGCAGCCCTTTACTAGCGACCGACGAGCAGTACTTC
TRBD1,TRBV6-5,-,TRBJ1-1,CASSTGVGAFF,TGTGCCAGCAGTACAGGGGTGGGTGCTTTCTTT
TRBD1,TRBV5-4,-,TRBJ1-2,CASSKVGQGYGYTF,TGTGCCAGCAGCAAAGTTGGACAGGGCTATGGCTACACCTTC
TRBD1,TRBV27,-,TRBJ1-2,CASRLRQGDGYTF,TGTGCCAGCAGACTCCGACAGGGGGATGGCTACACCTTC
-,TRBV18,few,TRBJ1-2,CASSPNGGDYGYTF,TGTGCCAGCTCACCAAATGGAGGGGACTATGGCTACACCTTC
TRBD1,TRBV29-1,-,TRBJ1-2,CSVERGGNGYTF,TGCAGCGTTGAAAGAGGGGGCAATGGCTACACCTTC
TRBD2,TRBV5-4,-,TRBJ2-3,CASSLVRLAGGGDTQYF,TGTGCCAGCAGCTTGGTCCGACTAGCGGGAGGTGGAGATACGCAGTATTTT
-,TRBV6-1,-,TRBJ1-1,CASSENYLGQEGAFF,TGTGCCAGCAGTGAAAACTATTTAGGGCAGGAGGGGGCTTTCTTT
TRBD2,TRBV6-8,-,TRBJ2-1,CASSSNPTAGGNNEQFF,TGTGCCAGCAGTTCTAACCCCACAGCGGGGGGAAACAATGAGCAGTTCTTC
-,TRBV29-1,-,TRBJ2-6,CSVVSSGVGSGANVLTF,TGCAGCGTTGTTTCATCGGGGGTTGGTTCTGGGGCCAACGTCCTGACTTTC
TRBD2,TRBV4-2,many,TRBJ2-7,CASSQDAAGGPSEQYF,TGTGCCAGCAGCCAAGATGCAGCGGGGGGGCCAAGCGAGCAGTACTTC
TRBD1,TRBV4-1,-,TRBJ2-5,CASSRTGGAGETQYF,TGCGCCAGCAGCCGCACAGGGGGCGCGGGGGAGACCCAGTACTTC
TRBD1,TRBV15,-,TRBJ1-1,CATSRDRGRTEAFF,TGTGCCACCAGCAGAGATAGGGGGCGGACTGAAGCTTTCTTT
TRBD2,TRBV7-9,-,TRBJ2-2,CASSLAGLAGATGELFF,TGTGCCAGCAGCTTAGCGGGACTAGCGGGGGCCACCGGGGAGCTGTTTTTT
TRBD1,TRBV6-1,-,TRBJ2-5,CASSEWQGAWETQYF,TGTGCCAGCAGTGAATGGCAGGGGGCCTGGGAGACCCAGTACTTC
TRBD1,TRBV19,-,TRBJ1-2,CASSIDRQGYGYTF,TGTGCCAGTAGTATAGATCGACAGGGGTATGGCTACACCTTC